A single T cell receptor (beta chain) is shown here with its context. These data come from a study of blood T cell repertoires in COVID-19. Overall study: COVID-19 samples from acute and convalescent phases originated in the United States, Italy and Spain.

TCRdb keeps only in-frame clones here, not all; method: immunoSEQ multiplex PCR. The sample contains about 100,000 clones, 85% to 90% of which appear only once. Germline V lookup: CDR1 SGHNT, CDR2 YENEEA. Trimming removed 0 bases at V and 0 bases at J, with 11 bases between. This CDR3 spans 16 amino acids. The J gene is TRBJ1-1, the V gene TRBV11-3, with D perhaps TRBD1 (5 bases). The sequenced sample was peripheral blood. This receptor was taken from a human donor in a cohort sampled during active COVID-19. The CDR3 DNA reads as TGTGCCAGCAGCTTAGATTTCGACAGCATGAACACTGAAGCTTTCTTT. It encodes CASSLDFDSMNTEAFF.